This TCR beta chain came from a study of cytomegalovirus exposure and HLA in healthy donors (dated by TCRdb to 2017 to 2019). With regard to the full study: According to an earlier analysis of 587 of the donors, 200 million or so T cells yielded 90 million to 130 million unique TCR beta sequences and about 300 Gb of sequence data. Donor age, sex, ethnicity and CMV serostatus were compiled together with the repertoire data. The study aimed to test whether signatures of past pathogen exposure could be identified by cataloging public T cell receptors. All discovery cohort repertoires had been generated using a single sequencing platform. Rather than using new phenotypic data, the later analysis identified candidate immune exposures from TCR beta sequences and from how often those sequences occurred across donors. Of the roughly 400 genotyped donors, about 84% fell in the genetic ancestry cluster associated with self-reported Caucasian donors. Across approximately 400 genotyped donors of the cohort, an average of roughly 230,000 unique TCR beta nucleotide sequences per donor were sequenced, and approximately 17% of those sequences were non-productive. Roughly 300 gigabases of sequencing data and approximately 85 million unique TCR sequences were included in an early release covering about 700 HLA-typed donors. Both class I and class II loci were covered by HLA typing, at four-digit resolution. A separate validation cohort of approximately 120 different subjects was used in addition to the roughly 620-subject first cohort. Four to six DR-DQ haplotypes were handled as single units for association and clustering, since linkage in the cohort was strong. The number of typed donors differed by locus: about 620-630 for A, B, C, DRB1 and DQB1; 500 to 550 for DQA1; fewer than 610 for DPA1; and 400 to 480 for DPB1. The study combined high-throughput TCR immunosequencing, statistical association of individual TCRs with disease status, and machine learning to predict cytomegalovirus infection status. The study used immunosequencing to profile the T cell repertoires of approximately 640 subjects and linked those repertoires to cytomegalovirus serostatus. An earlier analysis of 587 of the donors used high-throughput TCR beta sequencing to judge whether each TCR beta V gene segment behaved as functional or pseudogenic. A later genetic analysis took genome-wide SNP genotypes for about three fifths of the 666 donors and used that subset as a discovery cohort. A later analysis re-examined previously published TCR beta repertoires from just over 650 donors and added high-resolution HLA genotyping to investigate patterns of TCR occurrence. Overall study results and their limits: The sequencing pipeline was judged likely to have produced a cluster of highly shared sequence variants as a technical artifact. In a later analysis, HLA-associated TCR beta chains showed more clonal expansion and lower generation probabilities than non-associated chains that were equally common. A further reported finding was that TCR beta sequences accurately predicted the HLA-A and HLA-B alleles for most subjects in the first cohort. HLA typing was unavailable for some donors at each locus, so association tests used only the typed subset. V-gene and J-gene trimming of TCR beta chains was associated with a missense DCLRE1C variant in a later genetic analysis, and the association was replicated in an independent cohort. Strong co-occurrence of HLA alleles, especially DR and DQ, made assigning TCR associations to individual alleles difficult. Across donors, most TCR sequences were observed very rarely, whereas some public TCRs were present in many individuals. Roughly uniform sequencing depth across donors was assumed in presence/absence analyses, although this assumption may not hold. In a later analysis, TCR association rates were found to vary across HLA loci, with the most associated TCRs seen for DRB1 alleles and the fewest for HLA-C alleles. According to the authors, the approach could potentially be generalized to other disease states and immunological phenotypes. Broadly in line with IMGT annotations, most TCR beta V segments showed up in productive rearrangements about 90% or about 30% of the time in an earlier analysis of roughly 590 of the donors. In a later genetic analysis, fewer N-insertions in productive TCRs were reported among donors in an Asian-associated ancestry cluster than the approximately 710-donor mean. CMV serostatus was the only immune exposure information available for the cohort. The cohort was sequenced for TCR beta chains only, and without alpha or paired-chain data the features that could be detected were limited. In vitro tests confirmed that a few of the cytomegalovirus-associated TCR beta chains recognize cytomegalovirus antigens. Most CMV-associated TCR beta chains appeared to be HLA-restricted in a later analysis, and the HLA associations seemed to be driven largely by CMV exposure. A total of roughly 160 TCR beta chains were listed by the study as associated with cytomegalovirus. The classifier was reported to diagnose cytomegalovirus status with high specificity and sensitivity in both the original and validation cohorts. At a false discovery rate of 0.05, a later analysis linked fewer than 20,000 TCR beta sequences to specific HLA alleles. Several of the top co-occurrence clusters appeared to be linked to parvovirus B19, influenza, CMV and Epstein-Barr virus, according to a later analysis. Linkage disequilibrium might explain the correlated functional status among segregating V segments, but an unknown experimental factor could not be ruled out. The earlier analysis of 450 to 700 of the donors excluded roughly 17 rarely observed V segments, including chromosome 9 orphons, because counts were too low.

In its sample, this clone was seen a few times. The antigen it binds to is not known. The sample holds no much larger clone one base away, and base qualities are not on file. Libraries were built with the immunoSEQ multiplex PCR assay. For the multiplex PCR, a mixture combining 60 forward primers for TCR Vbeta segments and 13 reverse primers for TCR Jbeta segments was used. The CDR3 region of rearranged TCR beta genes was amplified from genomic DNA by a multiplex PCR assay. On the Illumina HiSeq System, the amplified TCR beta libraries were sequenced as 87-base-pair reads. As for the original processing: In a later analysis, tens of millions of unique TCR beta chains were counted across the 650 to 750 repertoires, and approximately 9.9 million of these chains were shared by at least two donors. A nearest-neighbor algorithm error-corrected the raw reads and collapsed the reads into unique sequences, merging closely related sequences to remove PCR and sequencing errors. CDR3 sequences were aligned to IMGT reference sequences to assign V, D and J gene segments. Each retained sequence needed at least a six-nucleotide match to both a V gene segment and a J gene segment. Rearrangements were classified as productive when the CDR3 lacked stop codons and remained in frame with V and J, and all other rearrangements were classified as non-productive. CDR3 was defined according to IMGT convention as the region running from the second conserved V-encoded cysteine to the conserved J-encoded phenylalanine. The earlier analysis of about 560 of the donors excluded any sequence lacking an unambiguous match to a single V gene segment. In an earlier analysis of several hundred of the donors, V segments were called functional above 56.7% productive rearrangements and were called segregating when the between-donor standard deviation exceeded 5%. To diagnose cytomegalovirus status from the catalog of TCR beta chain sequences, a statistical classification framework was built. V and J gene assignment, in a later analysis, came from comparing TCR nucleotide sequences with IMGT/GENE-DB human TR gene sequences. The TCRdist pipeline was used in a later analysis to assign CDR3 sequences and most-parsimonious VDJ recombination scenarios. In a later analysis, every TCR beta chain was defined by the combination of its CDR3 amino acid sequence and its V-gene family, and reads without a unique V-gene family were dropped. A later analysis removed 450 to 600 highly shared, low-generation-probability nucleotide sequences to deal with suspected cross-contamination and a sequencing artifact. A later analysis calculated a clonal expansion index for each public chain from normalized within-repertoire ranks of inferred template counts. In a later analysis, generation probabilities were computed with a VDJ recombination model fitted to out-of-frame rearrangements, and the resulting probabilities were checked against IGoR. A later analysis scored TCR-TCR, TCR-HLA and TCR-CMV co-occurrence with hypergeometric tests, applying a repertoire-size bias correction to TCR pairs. False discovery rates were estimated in a later analysis by permuting HLA or CMV assignments 20 times. In a later analysis, co-occurring TCRs were grouped using DBSCAN, with TCRdist sequence similarity added in when clustering inside HLA-allele-positive subsets. For co-occurrence clustering, repertoires with fewer than 30,000 or more than 120,000 public chains were excluded, along with a handful of repertoires with anomalous nucleotide sharing. Sourced from immuneACCESS, this table was stored by TCRdb with only in-frame sequences that have V and J called. A share of the clones is absent; for the studies checked, an unresolved V gene accounts for under half, and the remainder has no known explanation. That table supplies the V and J calls and clone size; D and trimming were determined from the DNA. Within this sample are roughly 150,000 clones, with 50% to 75% of them counted one time only. The biggest ten clones account for less than 3.5% of the sample.

The cohort consisted of 650 to 850 healthy bone marrow donors. Cohort members were all nominally healthy when sampled, although unrecorded immune exposures were likely present. The donor tested CMV seropositive and was one of the 289 seropositive cohort members. A peripheral blood sample was provided by each donor, and peripheral blood mononuclear cells were used for TCR beta sequencing. The Qiagen DNeasy Blood Extraction Kit was used to extract genomic DNA from the blood cell samples. This clonotype was sampled from a woman aged 30 to 39 in good health and CMV-seropositive. Sequenced material: PBMCs.

The nucleotide sequence reads TGTGCCAGCAGCGGAAGTAGGGGGAGCAATCAGCCCCAGCATTTT. Its translation is CASSGSRGSNQPQHF. Here the chain combines TRBV2 and TRBJ1-5; the D gene is perhaps TRBD1, on 6 matching bases. The CDR3 sequence holds 15 residues, the cysteine and phenylalanine included. The sequence is cut down to CDR3 DNA, 45 bases in frame from base 1. From the germline V gene, CDR1 is SNHLY and CDR2 is FYNNEI. V was cut back by 6 bases and J by 1 base, leaving a gap of 13 bases between them.